The 32 T cell receptor beta chains below come from one sample, sequenced in a study of somatic mutations in cytotoxic T cells in rheumatoid arthritis. The repertoire was sequenced with immunoSEQ multiplex PCR; TCRdb's copy has only in-frame clones and lacks some. This table has about 3,000 clones, approximately 87% appearing once. Sequenced material: CD8+ T cells sorted from blood. The receptors here all came from a woman aged 60-75 years with rheumatoid arthritis.

The V and J genes are TRBV27 and TRBJ2-6; D uncertain. V was pared by 8 bases and J by 0 bases, with 8 bases between. This CDR3 spans 14 amino acids. Per germline, CDR1 MNHEY and CDR2 SMNVEV (reference sequence). CDR3 DNA sequence: TGTGCCAGCCAGACACTCTCTGGGGCCAACGTCCTGACTTTC. Translation gives CASQTLSGANVLTF.

CDR3 sequence (DNA): TGTGCCAGCAGTTTCACGACAGGGGGAATTGACGAGCAGTACTTC. Its translation: CASSFTTGGIDEQYF. The J gene is TRBJ2-7, the V gene TRBV28; 9 positions match TRBD1. The germline gives CDR1 MDHEN, CDR2 SYDVKM. The J segment lost 5 bases and the V segment lost 3 bases, leaving 8 bases of the junction unmatched. CDR3 length: 15 amino acids.

This chain links TRBV9 with TRBJ1-2; D gene uncertain. The germline V gene encodes CDR1 SGDLS and CDR2 YYNGEE. V dropped 0 bases and J dropped 2 bases, with 8 bases sitting between them. The CDR3 covers 14 residues. DNA of the CDR3: TGTGCCAGCAGCGTAGATGGCTCCAACTATGGCTACACCTTC. Translating gives CASSVDGSNYGYTF. Looking up the rest from reference TRBV9 and TRBJ1-2 gives the full variable domain: DSGVTQTPKHLITATGQRVTLRCSPRSGDLSVYWYQQSLDQGLQFLIQYYNGEERAKGNILERFSAQQFPDLHSELNLSSLELGDSALYFCASSVDGSNYGYTFGSGTRLTVV.

This clone was seen just once. This sequence joins TRBV30 and TRBJ1-5, with D possibly matching TRBD1 (5 bases). The ends were cut back, 3 bases at V and 7 bases at J, with 16 bases in the middle. CDR3 length: 14 amino acids. Germline V gene sequence: CDR1 GTSNPN, CDR2 SVGIG (reference sequence). CDR3 sequence (DNA): TGTGCCTGGAGGGGGCCGGGGGAGGTCCAGCCCCAGCATTTT. The encoded protein is CAWRGPGEVQPQHF.

This sequence joins TRBV27 and TRBJ1-5; D is perhaps TRBD1 (6 bases). Per germline, CDR1 MNHEY and CDR2 SMNVEV (reference sequence). V gave up 3 bases and J gave up 4 bases, with 10 bases separating them. The CDR3 extends over 14 amino acids. Here the CDR3 DNA reads TGTGCCAGCAGTTTCGGACAGAATAATCAGCCCCAGCATTTT. Translation: CASSFGQNNQPQHF.

The CDR3 protein is CASSEKDSSNYGYTF. The CDR3, as DNA: TGTGCCAGCAGCGAAAAGGACAGCTCGAACTATGGCTACACCTTC. The chain combines TRBV7-6 with TRBJ1-2; a weak D match, TRBD1 (6 bases). Per germline, CDR1 SGHVS and CDR2 FNYEAQ. V shed 5 bases and J shed 2 bases, with 15 bases lying between them. This CDR3 region has 15 residues.

The rearrangement joins TRBV27 to TRBJ1-1; D is undetermined. Per germline, CDR1 MNHEY and CDR2 SMNVEV (reference sequence). This CDR3 is built from 13 residues. Trimming removed 3 bases at V and 1 base at J, with 6 bases between. The CDR3 bases are TGTGCCAGCAGTTTCGGGTCGAACACTGAAGCTTTCTTT. Amino acid sequence: CASSFGSNTEAFF.

The chain is built from TRBV29-1 and TRBJ1-1, with no clear D. Germline-derived CDR1 and CDR2 are SQVTM and ANQGSEA. This CDR3 spans 12 amino acids. With 6 bases removed from V and 4 bases from J, the gap between germline ends came to 12 bases. CDR3 protein: CSVKTRRTEAFF. The CDR3, as DNA: TGCAGCGTGAAGACGCGGCGCACTGAAGCTTTCTTT.

In its sample, this clone was seen a few times. The chain joins TRBV5-4 to TRBJ2-7, with 10 bases matching TRBD1. The V gene end was trimmed by 3 bases and the J gene end by 3 bases; junction bases not matched to a gene: 6. Germline V gives CDR1 SGHNT, CDR2 YYREEE (reference sequence). This CDR3 has 15 residues. CDR3 in DNA: TGTGCCAGCAGCTCGCCTGGGACAGGGGTCTACGAGCAGTACTTC. This translates into CASSSPGTGVYEQYF.

The chain joins TRBV6-1 to TRBJ2-3, with unresolved D. Trimming shortened V by 1 base and J by 1 base, and 6 bases separated the two germline ends. The CDR3 covers 14 residues. CDR1 is MNHNS and CDR2 is SASEGT in the germline V gene. CDR3 coding DNA: TGTGCCAGCAGTGAAGATTTCGGCACAGATACGCAGTATTTT. It yields the protein CASSEDFGTDTQYF.

The chain uses TRBV2 and TRBJ2-1; TRBD2 aligns across 11 bases. The V gene's germline CDR1 is SNHLY and CDR2 FYNNEI. The CDR3 sequence is 14 residues long. V lost 7 bases to trimming and J lost 10 bases; unmatched junction nucleotides: 9. The CDR3 protein is CASIELAGVGEQFF. CDR3 coding DNA: TGTGCCAGCATCGAACTAGCGGGAGTAGGGGAGCAGTTCTTC.

The genes are TRBV5-1 and TRBJ1-1; D gene uncertain. In germline, CDR1 is SGHRS, CDR2 YFSETQ. The ends were cut back, 7 bases at V and 1 base at J, with 5 bases in the middle. This CDR3 is 11 amino acids long. CDR3: CASPKNTEAFF. The CDR3 DNA is TGCGCCAGCCCAAAGAACACTGAAGCTTTCTTT. Combining the CDR3 with reference TRBV5-1 and TRBJ1-1 gives the whole variable domain KAGVTQTPRYLIKTRGQQVTLSCSPISGHRSVSWYQQTPGQGLQFLFEYFSETQRNKGNFPGRFSGRQFSNSRSEMNVSTLELGDSALYLCASPKNTEAFFGQGTRLTVV.

The chain is built from TRBV5-1 and TRBJ2-5, with 9 nucleotides matching TRBD2. The trim removed 1 base at V and 1 base at J, leaving 2 bases unmatched. This CDR3 is 15 amino acids long. Germline values: CDR1 SGHRS, CDR2 YFSETQ. The CDR3 protein is CASSLSGGSQETQYF. The CDR3 nucleotides read TGCGCCAGCAGCTTGAGCGGGGGGAGCCAAGAGACCCAGTACTTC. The whole variable domain, remainder taken from reference TRBV5-1 and TRBJ2-5, is KAGVTQTPRYLIKTRGQQVTLSCSPISGHRSVSWYQQTPGQGLQFLFEYFSETQRNKGNFPGRFSGRQFSNSRSEMNVSTLELGDSALYLCASSLSGGSQETQYFGPGTRLLVL.

V gene TRBV7-8 combines with J gene TRBJ2-3, with 11 bases aligning to TRBD2. Germline assignment: CDR1 SGHVS and CDR2 FQNEAQ. V shed 1 base, J shed 0 bases, and the junction held 6 bases outside the gene matches. There are 18 residues in the CDR3. The CDR3 DNA is TGTGCCAGCAGCTTAGTGGGACTAGCGGCATCTAGCACAGATACGCAGTATTTT. Its translation: CASSLVGLAASSTDTQYF.

The chain employs TRBV19 and TRBJ1-1; D remains ambiguous. Germline CDR1 reads LNHDA; CDR2 reads SQIVND (reference sequence). The ends were cut back, 4 bases at V and 3 bases at J, with 12 bases in the middle. There are 14 residues in the CDR3. The CDR3 protein is CASSRPGTYTEAFF. The DNA for the CDR3 is TGTGCCAGTAGTAGACCGGGAACCTACACTGAAGCTTTCTTT.

V is TRBV7-9 and J is TRBJ2-7, with 8 nucleotides matching TRBD1. The CDR3 consists of 17 residues. J lost 2 bases, V lost 5 bases, and 14 bases had no gene match. Per the germline V gene, CDR1 is SEHNR and CDR2 is FQNEAQ (reference sequence). CDR3 sequence reads: CASSNTAATGGPYEQYF. Here the CDR3 DNA reads TGTGCCAGCAGCAACACTGCTGCTACAGGGGGTCCCTACGAGCAGTACTTC.

The genes are TRBV28 and TRBJ2-3, with 9 bases aligning to TRBD2. CDR3 length: 14 residues. V was clipped by 3 bases and J by 6 bases; unmatched bases: 4. Germline lookup yields CDR1 MDHEN and CDR2 SYDVKM. Here the CDR3 DNA reads TGTGCCAGCAGTTTTCTAGCGGGGACGGATACGCAGTATTTT. Translation: CASSFLAGTDTQYF.

The J gene is TRBJ2-7, the V gene TRBV7-9; D call uncertain. V lost 3 bases and J lost 1, with 4 bases in between. The CDR3 runs to 12 residues. CDR1 SEHNR and CDR2 FQNEAQ come from the germline V gene (reference sequence). The DNA for the CDR3 is TGTGCCAGCAGCTTCGCGTCCTACGAGCAGTACTTC. Its protein is CASSFASYEQYF.

The J gene is TRBJ2-3, the V gene TRBV28; 13 bases match TRBD2. V lost 8 bases to trimming and J lost 3 bases; unmatched junction nucleotides: 8. The CDR3 has 16 residues. Germline V gene lookup returns CDR1 MDHEN and CDR2 SYDVKM. The CDR3 DNA reads TGTGCCAGCCCCCGGGGACTAGCGGGGAATACAGATACGCAGTATTTT. Protein: CASPRGLAGNTDTQYF.

This chain connects TRBV30 to TRBJ2-1; TRBD2 aligns across 10 bases. V shed 8 bases and J 8 bases; nucleotides not matched to a gene: 12. CDR1 is GTSNPN, CDR2 SVGIG, per germline (reference sequence). The CDR3 extends over 14 amino acids. The CDR3 is CAGGLSGRAHEQFF. The CDR3 DNA is TGTGCCGGGGGACTAAGCGGGAGGGCCCATGAGCAGTTCTTC.

The J gene is TRBJ2-5, the V gene TRBV5-4; perhaps TRBD2 as D (7 bases). Gene TRBJ2-7 matches the end of the DNA better, so the J call may be wrong. The germline CDR1 and CDR2 sequences are SGHNT and YYREEE (reference sequence). This CDR3 is built from 13 residues. CDR3 amino acids: CASTVTGGNEQYF. Written as DNA, the CDR3 is TGTGCCAGCACCGTTACGGGGGGCAACGAGCAGTACTTC.

The gene calls are TRBV6-5 and TRBJ1-1; 7 positions match TRBD1. This CDR3 has 16 amino acids. Germline lookup yields CDR1 MNHEY and CDR2 SVGAGI. V lost 4 bases and J lost 6; bases outside the gene matches: 14. Here the CDR3 reads CASSSYPQGFWAEAFF. For the CDR3, the DNA is TGTGCCAGCAGTTCCTACCCACAGGGGTTTTGGGCTGAAGCTTTCTTT.

The rearrangement links TRBV6-6 to TRBJ2-2; D is ambiguous. V was cut by 0 bases and J by 6 bases, with 8 bases left in between. Germline V gene lookup returns CDR1 MNHNY and CDR2 SVGAGI (reference sequence). The CDR3 has 14 amino acids. Written as DNA, the CDR3 is TGTGCCAGCAGTTACTCGAGAGGATCCGGGGAGCTGTTTTTT. It encodes CASSYSRGSGELFF.

The chain combines TRBV4-3 with TRBJ2-2, with D perhaps TRBD2 (5 bases). The germline gives CDR1 LGHNA, CDR2 YSLEER. CDR3 size: 15 residues. Trimming took off 3 bases at V and 5 bases at J, with 13 bases between the two ends. The CDR3 DNA reads as TGCGCCAGCAGCCAGGAACGGGGAAATACCGGGGAGCTGTTTTTT. This gives the protein CASSQERGNTGELFF.

This chain links TRBV29-1 with TRBJ2-1, with TRBD2 matching over 7 bases. CDR1 is SQVTM, CDR2 ANQGSEA, per germline. The CDR3 extends over 14 amino acids. J lost 7 bases, V lost 7 bases, and 13 bases had no gene match. CDR3 loop: CSAGGGGVANEQFF. The CDR3 DNA sequence: TGCAGCGCTGGGGGGGGTGGGGTGGCGAATGAGCAGTTCTTC.

The rearrangement joins TRBV7-9 to TRBJ1-3; tentatively, D is TRBD1 (5 bases). The CDR3 is 15 residues long. Trimming removed 5 bases from V and 4 bases from J, with 15 bases in between. Germline-derived CDR1 and CDR2 are SEHNR and FQNEAQ (reference sequence). The CDR3 protein is CASSRGSSSGNTIYF. CDR3 bases: TGTGCCAGCAGCCGGGGGAGTAGCTCGGGAAACACCATATATTTT.

The chain couples TRBV29-1 to TRBJ1-1, with D unclear. Germline V gene data show CDR1 as SQVTM and CDR2 as ANQGSEA. Trimming cost V 1 base and J 3 bases, with 6 bases left between them. The length of the CDR3 is 12 residues. CDR3 in amino acids: CSVEGTHTEAFF. The DNA for the CDR3 is TGCAGCGTTGAAGGGACTCACACTGAAGCTTTCTTT.

The J gene is TRBJ2-5, the V gene TRBV19; perhaps TRBD2 as D (7 bases). The CDR3 runs 14 residues. In germline, CDR1 is LNHDA, CDR2 SQIVND (reference sequence). Trimming cost V 10 bases and J 3 bases, with 18 bases left between them. Here the CDR3 DNA reads TGTGCCACCTCTAGAGGGGGGGTTGAAGAGACCCAGTACTTC. Residues: CATSRGGVEETQYF.

The J gene is TRBJ1-1, the V gene TRBV27, with 10 bases identical to TRBD1. The V segment lost 5 bases and the J segment 4 bases; nucleotides outside the gene matches: 10. Germline CDR1 reads MNHEY; CDR2 reads SMNVEV (reference sequence). This CDR3 has 16 amino acids. As DNA, the CDR3 is TGTGCCAGCAGTCCCCTGGGACAGGGGACGATCACTGAAGCTTTCTTT. This gives the protein CASSPLGQGTITEAFF.

The chain joins TRBV23-1 to TRBJ2-2, with a possible D match to TRBD2 (6 bases). TRBV23-1 is designated an ORF whose function remains uncertain. The CDR3 has 15 residues. V lost 4 bases to trimming and J lost 3 bases, with 12 bases between them. CDR3 region: CASSRTGEDTGELFF. In DNA, the CDR3 is TGCGCCAGCAGTCGGACGGGGGAGGACACCGGGGAGCTGTTTTTT.

The rearrangement links TRBV29-1 to TRBJ1-2, with 11 bases identical to TRBD1. Germline V gene lookup returns CDR1 SQVTM and CDR2 ANQGSEA. Trimming took 4 bases from V and 7 from J; bases not matched to a gene: 8. This CDR3 has 14 amino acids. For the CDR3, the DNA is TGCAGCGTTGGAGGGACAGGGGGAGGAATTGGCTACACCTTC. Amino acids: CSVGGTGGGIGYTF.

The chain carries TRBV27 and TRBJ2-3, with 7 nucleotides matching TRBD2. This CDR3 has 16 residues. Germline CDR1 reads MNHEY; CDR2 reads SMNVEV (reference sequence). V was pared by 5 bases and J by 0 bases, with 8 bases of the junction left unmatched. CDR3: CASSRLAASSTDTQYF. CDR3 nucleotide sequence: TGTGCCAGCAGTCGCCTAGCGGCCTCTAGCACAGATACGCAGTATTTT.